This section outlines one T cell receptor (beta chain) sequence together with its context. Its antigen is unidentified. These data come from a study of vaccination and CD4 T cells after COVID-19. Study-wide context: The stimulus for the cells was overlapping spike peptides derived from SARS-CoV-2, HCoV-NL63, HCoV-OC43 and HCoV-229E.

Sequenced with the Oncomine TCR Beta short-read assay was DNA taken from cultured CD4+ T cells. Via MiXCR, TCRdb re-called the PCR reads, giving one row per CDR3 protein. The table lists fewer than 12,000 distinct CDR3 sequences, under 70% of them singletons. The germline CDR1 and CDR2 sequences are SGHTA and FQGNSA. The germline V and J ends were trimmed by 2 bases and 8 bases, with 14 bases remaining between them. The CDR3 is made up of 14 amino acids. Documented treatment: approximately nine-day PBMC culture with coronavirus spike peptide pools or control peptides (ViraFEST assay). Following expansion of antigen-specific T cells with peptide pools, ViraFEST then sequenced TCRs.

This TCR was recovered from a human donor who had recovered from COVID-19. V is TRBV7-2 and J is TRBJ2-3; D ambiguous. Sequenced input: CD4+ T cells from blood, cultured in vitro. The CDR3 nucleotides read TGTGCCAGCAGCTTAAGCGCCCAGGCAACTACGCAGTATTTT. Protein sequence: CASSLSAQATTQYF.